This T cell receptor beta chain was observed in a study of cytomegalovirus exposure and HLA in healthy donors. Germline V gene lookup returns CDR1 SGDLS and CDR2 YYNGEE. CDR3 size: 15 residues. J gave up 4 bases and V 4 bases, and 10 bases lay outside the gene matches. In the PCR, 60 Vbeta and 13 Jbeta primers were used. Using immunoSEQ multiplex PCR, the repertoire was profiled, and TCRdb retains in-frame clones only, with some absent. Of approximately 170,000 clones in the sample, approximately 75% are singletons; the top ten hold about 5%. This TCR was sampled from a man younger than 45 in good health and CMV-seropositive. The sample was PBMCs. This chain joins TRBV9 and TRBJ2-7; 8 bases fit TRBD2. In DNA form, the CDR3 reads TGTGCCAGCAGCATTGGAATAGCGGGGCAGTACGAGCAGTACTTC. Translating it yields CASSIGIAGQYEQYF.